This TCR beta chain was profiled in a study of monozygotic twins with inflammatory bowel disease. Study conclusions and caveats: Healthy co-twins showed greater TCRbeta diversity (inverse Simpson) than IBD patients. Since immunosuppressive treatments differed, patient repertoires may have gained added variability.

Each UMI, carrying a 6-nucleotide sample barcode, came from template switching. TCRdb reworked the 5' RACE reads into one entry per CDR3 protein, no DNA. The repertoire table contains around 380,000 distinct CDR3 sequences. The CDR3 extends over 11 amino acids. Germline values: CDR1 DFQATT, CDR2 SNEGSKA (reference sequence). Of note for this clonotype: Its antigen remains unknown.

The TCR originated in a human donor with ulcerative colitis or Crohn's disease, or a healthy co-twin of an affected twin (not recorded which). The rearrangement uses TRBV20-1 and TRBJ2-7; TCRdb selects TRBD2, and the lack of DNA leaves this call unchecked. The sequenced material came from blood. CDR3 residues: CSPQRGDEQYF.